These T cell receptor beta chains were read from a single sample in a study of OX40 agonist ivuxolimab in advanced cancers. Generated by immunoSEQ multiplex PCR, the TCRdb table keeps only in-frame clones and is missing some. Here the sample spans under 90,000 clones, 75% to 85% being singletons. The material sequenced was CD4+ or CD8+ T cells sorted from blood, taken in a trial of the OX40 agonist ivuxolimab. All receptors derive from an adult with an advanced solid tumor such as melanoma, head and neck, liver or kidney cancer. The CDR3 runs from the conserved cysteine through the conserved F or W.

v_gene	j_gene	CDR3aa
TRBV18	TRBJ2-1	CASSLSDRGEQFF
TRBV18	TRBJ2-2	CASSPSGTGFTGELFF
TRBV7-8	TRBJ1-5	CASSTPEGRNNQPQHF
TRBV30	TRBJ1-5	CAWSVGGGNQPQHF
TRBV6-1	TRBJ1-1	CASSEELTNTEAFF
TRBV28	TRBJ1-5	CASSLGPSNQPQHF
TRBV6-1	TRBJ2-2	CASSIKAASGELFF
TRBV18	TRBJ2-7	CASSIGQAEQYF
TRBV14	TRBJ2-7	CASSRGVPNSYEQYF
TRBV19	TRBJ1-2	CASSINRDYGYTF
TRBV29-1	TRBJ1-4	CSVATLGVDNRARTNEKLFF
TRBV19	TRBJ1-1	CASRVRSLTEAFF
TRBV13	TRBJ1-1	CASSERVGANAFF
TRBV27	TRBJ1-3	CASSLTTPGRKASSGNTIYF
TRBV7-9	TRBJ2-7	CASSLIDKGLYEQYF
TRBV9	TRBJ2-3	CASSVQRGFTDTQYF
TRBV28	TRBJ1-4	CASRWGGSVGEKLFF
TRBV7-6	TRBJ1-3	CASSLGASGYSGNTIYF
TRBV18	TRBJ2-5	CASSLRGVQETQYF
TRBV6-6	TRBJ1-4	CASSYIRGPNEKLFF
TRBV5-8	TRBJ2-3	CASSLKQGAQLDTQYF
TRBV9	TRBJ2-2	CASSPELGRGTGELFF
TRBV18	TRBJ1-1	CAARQTRNTEAFF
TRBV5-1	TRBJ1-5	CASSLDSYSNQPQHF
TRBV2	TRBJ2-7	CATERGQASYEQYF
TRBV11-2	TRBJ2-1	CASSLVGEVGGREQFF
TRBV6-6	TRBJ1-3	CASTPGQGISGNTIYF
TRBV25-1	TRBJ1-5	CASSDAGQGGNQPQHF
TRBV19	TRBJ2-5	CASNGGEYQETQYF
TRBV5-8	TRBJ2-5	CASSLGLASSLGETQYF
TRBV5-8	TRBJ1-1	CASSLRGGNTEAFF
TRBV30	TRBJ2-7	CAWSFAGTNEQYF
TRBV5-1	TRBJ2-3	CASSLGTGARTDTQYF
TRBV19	TRBJ1-1	CASSNPGNGGTEAFF
TRBV5-1	TRBJ1-2	CASSPVGGDGYTF
TRBV7-2	TRBJ2-3	CASSKGSGGPNTQYF
TRBV6-1	TRBJ1-2	CASSEALGGRGSGYTF
TRBV6-5	TRBJ1-2	CASSTGTGSYGYTF
TRBV27	TRBJ2-5	CASSLKGFETQYF
TRBV7-2	TRBJ2-7	CASSPGLRVYEQYF
TRBV7-6	TRBJ2-3	CASSPGQGGADTQYF
TRBV7-6	TRBJ2-3	CASSSPVTSGGARADTQYF
TRBV2	TRBJ1-1	CASSQDGLMNTEAFF
TRBV7-9	TRBJ2-5	CASSTLLQGTVRETQYF
TRBV28	TRBJ1-4	CASSFSATNEKLFF
TRBV27	TRBJ2-3	CASSFAGADTQYF
TRBV9	TRBJ2-5	CASSVGTVEETQYF
TRBV11-3	TRBJ2-1	CASSLGLAGGYNEQFF
TRBV28	TRBJ1-2	CASTPRGRRFGGYTF
TRBV4-2	TRBJ2-5	CASSQVGGTRFQETQYF
TRBV2	TRBJ2-4	CASSNEAGGAKNIQYF
TRBV4-2	TRBJ1-6	CASSQAGQGHRNSPLHF
TRBV6-5	NA	CASSYSGGNYEQYF
TRBV11-2	TRBJ1-4	CASSFRTGGNEKLFF
TRBV15	TRBJ2-5	CATGQGGTQYF